This TCR beta chain was found in a study of T cell clonality in common variable immunodeficiency. Regarding the study as a whole: Reportedly, TCR beta sequences from common variable immunodeficiency showed fewer deletions and N-nucleotide insertions. TCRbeta clonality was increased in CVID versus healthy controls.

This clone has a count of ten or more. Antigen unknown. Here immunoSEQ multiplex PCR was the method, and the copy in TCRdb shows in-frame clones only, minus some. Altogether about 66,000 clones were found in the sample, and no singletons occur. Patients and controls were mostly of Caucasian heritage. Blood samples were heparinized, about 5 to 9 ml per donor. Input material: peripheral blood mononuclear cells. The TCR originated in a person aged 18-70 years in good health.

The CDR3 bases that were read are TGTGCCAGCATCGGACTAGGGAGTAATGAG. Translated, it gives CASIGLGSNE. The whole CDR3 protein reads CASIGLGSNEQFF. V and J are TRBV2 and TRBJ2-1; 7 positions agree with TRBD2. The CDR3 end is not reached by the read, which stops 3 residues before it; the germline J gene fills it in. The V segment lost 7 bases and the J segment 7 bases; nucleotides outside the gene matches: 7. Germline V gene data show CDR1 as SNHLY and CDR2 as FYNNEI. CDR3 length: 13 residues.